The following is a T cell receptor beta chain sequence with its context. Antigen: not known. Produced via immunoSEQ multiplex PCR; TCRdb's table is partial and in-frame only. This repertoire shows some 190,000 clones, 75% to 90% found once; its top ten account for about 6.9%. The entry originates in a study of T cell responses to AZD1222 COVID-19 vaccine. In the study overall: Pooled samples include second doses given at about 4 or 12 weeks.

Findings of the study overall: Dominant CD4 TCR responses targeted spike regions 160-218 and 743-854. In all cases, repertoires were sampled only after the peak T cell response. White British people made up most donors, females outnumbered males, and clonal diversity was possibly underestimated.

The material sequenced was peripheral blood, taken on day 0 of AZD1222 vaccination. This receptor was obtained from an adult in good health.

The CDR3 coding sequence is TGTGCCAGTAGAAGAACAGCATTAAGTCGGGGCGGTGGTGGGCGAAACACTGAAGCTTTCTTT. Protein product: CASRRTALSRGGGGRNTEAFF. This chain links TRBV19 with TRBJ1-1; perhaps TRBD1 as D (5 bases). Germline assignment: CDR1 LNHDA and CDR2 SQIVND (reference sequence). The CDR3 is 21 residues long. Trimming cost V 6 bases and J 2 bases, with 34 bases left between them.